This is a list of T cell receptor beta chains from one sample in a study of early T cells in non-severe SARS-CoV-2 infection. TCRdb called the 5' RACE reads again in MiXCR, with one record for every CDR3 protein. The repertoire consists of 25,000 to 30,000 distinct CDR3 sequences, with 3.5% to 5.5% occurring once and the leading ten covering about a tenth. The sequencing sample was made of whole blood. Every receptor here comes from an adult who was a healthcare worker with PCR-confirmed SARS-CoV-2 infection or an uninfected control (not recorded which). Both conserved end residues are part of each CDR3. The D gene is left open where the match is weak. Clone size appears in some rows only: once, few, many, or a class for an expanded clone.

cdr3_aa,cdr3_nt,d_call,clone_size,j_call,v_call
CASSLGPGYTEAFF,TGTGCCAGCAGCTTAGGGCCGGGTTACACTGAAGCTTTCTTT,.,few,TRBJ1-1,TRBV7-2
CSVSDRGAGNTIYF,TGCAGCGTGAGTGACAGGGGCGCTGGAAACACCATATATTTT,TRBD1,few,TRBJ1-3,TRBV29-1
CASRPGQGALDEQFF,TGTGCCAGCCGACCGGGACAGGGGGCTTTGGATGAGCAGTTCTTC,TRBD1,many,TRBJ2-1,TRBV19
CASRKTGHQPQHF,TGTGCCAGCAGGAAGACAGGGCATCAGCCCCAGCATTTT,TRBD1,many,TRBJ1-5,TRBV6-5
CASSLTSQVNTEAFF,TGTGCCAGCAGCTTAACCTCTCAGGTGAACACTGAAGCTTTCTTT,.,many,TRBJ1-1,TRBV11-1
CASSPNGGVSTDTQYF,TGTGCCAGCAGCCCAAACGGGGGGGTTAGCACAGATACGCAGTATTTT,TRBD2,many,TRBJ2-3,TRBV3-1
CSATLPGTIRYEQYF,TGCAGTGCTACCCTTCCGGGGACAATCCGGTACGAGCAGTACTTC,.,many,TRBJ2-7,TRBV20-1
CASSQRQGSGYEQYF,TGCGCCAGCAGCCAAAGACAGGGTAGTGGCTACGAGCAGTACTTC,TRBD1,few,TRBJ2-7,TRBV4-3
CSAGKPGGDTQYF,TGCAGTGCGGGCAAACCCGGGGGAGATACGCAGTATTTT,.,many,TRBJ2-3,TRBV20-1
CASSQDLRDPGQFF,TGTGCCAGCAGCCAAGATTTAAGGGACCCAGGCCAGTTCTTC,.,.,TRBJ2-1,TRBV3-1
CASSLESTGELFF,TGTGCCAGCAGCTTAGAGAGCACCGGGGAGCTGTTTTTT,.,many,TRBJ2-2,TRBV5-4
CASTLGGVTYEQYF,TGTGCCAGCACCCTCGGTGGGGTAACCTACGAGCAGTACTTC,.,.,TRBJ2-7,TRBV7-9
CASRRSSYNEQFF,TGTGCCAGCAGAAGGTCGTCCTACAATGAGCAGTTCTTC,.,.,TRBJ2-1,TRBV6-2/TRBV6-3
CASSQLAGDLYF,TGTGCCAGCAGCCAACTAGCGGGAGATCTGTACTTC,TRBD2,many,TRBJ2-7,TRBV3-1
CASSIVAQGNQPQHF,TGTGCCAGTAGTATAGTAGCGCAGGGCAATCAGCCCCAGCATTTT,.,.,TRBJ1-5,TRBV19
CASSTQGNTEAFF,TGTGCCAGCAGCACCCAGGGGAACACTGAAGCTTTCTTT,.,few,TRBJ1-1,TRBV14
CSAGSLVTEAFF,TGCAGTGCTGGGTCCTTGGTCACTGAAGCTTTCTTT,.,many,TRBJ1-1,TRBV20-1
CASSQVPSGTPGELFF,TGCGCCAGCAGCCAAGTGCCTAGCGGGACTCCCGGGGAGCTGTTTTTT,TRBD2,few,TRBJ2-2,TRBV4-3
CASSLSRGRPNEQFF,TGTGCCAGCAGCTTATCCCGGGGGCGCCCCAATGAGCAGTTCTTC,.,many,TRBJ2-1,TRBV11-2
CASSRAGGNYGYTF,TGTGCCAGCAGTAGGGCGGGAGGGAACTATGGCTACACCTTC,.,many,TRBJ1-2,TRBV12-3/TRBV12-4
CASSPDNTEAFF,TGTGCCAGCAGCCCCGACAACACTGAAGCTTTCTTT,.,many,TRBJ1-1,TRBV5-4
CASTLAKNIQYF,TGTGCCAGCACCCTAGCCAAAAACATTCAGTACTTC,.,.,TRBJ2-4,TRBV2
CASRTTGGNEKLFF,TGTGCCAGCAGAACTACAGGGGGCAATGAAAAACTGTTTTTT,TRBD1,many,TRBJ1-4,TRBV28
CASSSQGFQETQYF,TGTGCCAGCAGCTCACAGGGTTTCCAAGAGACCCAGTACTTC,.,many,TRBJ2-5,TRBV11-2
CSELGDTQYF,TGCAGTGAACTAGGAGATACGCAGTATTTT,.,few,TRBJ2-3,TRBV20-1
CASSPDRVRYEQYF,TGTGCCAGCAGCCCCGACAGGGTACGCTACGAGCAGTACTTC,TRBD1,many,TRBJ2-7,TRBV6-1
CASSPGRETQYF,TGTGCCAGCAGCCCGGGACGGGAGACCCAGTACTTC,.,many,TRBJ2-5,TRBV7-2
CASSLDGGKNIQYF,TGCGCCAGCAGCTTGGATGGGGGCAAAAACATTCAGTACTTC,.,many,TRBJ2-4,TRBV5-1
CASSRQGENTGELFF,TGTGCCAGCAGCAGACAGGGGGAAAACACCGGGGAGCTGTTTTTT,TRBD1,.,TRBJ2-2,TRBV11-2
CASGPGTGTYEQYF,TGTGCTAGTGGTCCCGGGACAGGGACTTACGAGCAGTACTTC,TRBD1,many,TRBJ2-7,TRBV12-5
CASSSTPGELFF,TGTGCTAGCAGCTCGACACCCGGGGAGCTGTTTTTT,.,many,TRBJ2-2,TRBV7-7
CASTQGQGRSDTQYF,TGTGCCAGCACTCAGGGACAGGGGCGTTCAGATACGCAGTATTTT,TRBD1,many,TRBJ2-3,TRBV7-2
CSVQTDYEQYF,TGCAGCGTTCAGACAGATTACGAGCAGTACTTC,.,many,TRBJ2-7,TRBV29-1
CASRLAGAYHNEQFF,TGTGCCAGCAGACTAGCGGGAGCCTACCACAATGAGCAGTTCTTC,TRBD2,many,TRBJ2-1,TRBV3-1
CASSPGGVNNQPQHF,TGTGCCAGCAGCCCTGGGGGAGTAAACAATCAGCCCCAGCATTTT,.,many,TRBJ1-5,TRBV7-2
CASRTRGQPYNEQFF,TGTGCCAGCAGAACGAGGGGACAGCCCTACAATGAGCAGTTCTTC,TRBD1,many,TRBJ2-1,TRBV6-2/TRBV6-3
CASSLRDSYGYTF,TGTGCCAGCAGCTTACGGGACAGTTATGGCTACACCTTC,TRBD1,many,TRBJ1-2,TRBV7-6
CASSLDVTYEQYF,TGTGCCAGCAGCTTGGACGTTACCTACGAGCAGTACTTC,.,many,TRBJ2-7,TRBV5-5
CASSPAASSYNEQFF,TGCGCCAGCAGCCCCGCCGCTAGCTCCTACAATGAGCAGTTCTTC,.,many,TRBJ2-1,TRBV5-1
CASSVSGHNYEQYF,TGTGCCAGCAGCGTATCAGGACATAACTACGAGCAGTACTTC,.,.,TRBJ2-7,TRBV9
CSVEDFPGYTF,TGCAGCGTTGAGGATTTTCCTGGCTACACCTTC,.,many,TRBJ1-2,TRBV29-1
CAWSGPNTEAFF,TGTGCCTGGAGTGGGCCGAACACTGAAGCTTTCTTT,.,.,TRBJ1-1,TRBV30